This note documents a single T cell receptor (beta chain) sequence. No antigen is known for it. The data belong to a study of cytomegalovirus exposure and HLA in healthy donors. General study points: TRBV6-2, TRBV6-3 and some other V segments were unresolvable in 87-base-pair reads.

This PCR relied on a set of 60 Vbeta primers and 13 Jbeta primers. TCRdb keeps only in-frame clones here, not all; method: immunoSEQ multiplex PCR. The sample holds 250,000 or so clones, around 90% seen once. This CDR3 has 14 amino acids. The germline V and J ends were trimmed by 2 bases and 0 bases, with 7 bases remaining between them. CDR1 is KGHSH, CDR2 LQKENI, per germline. The clonotype originates from a girl aged 2 to 10 in good health and CMV-seronegative. Sequenced sample: PBMCs. The chain links TRBV18 to TRBJ1-1, with D perhaps matching TRBD1 (5 bases). The CDR3 nucleotides read TGTGCCAGCTCACCAGGACAAATGAACACTGAAGCTTTCTTT. Encoded protein: CASSPGQMNTEAFF.